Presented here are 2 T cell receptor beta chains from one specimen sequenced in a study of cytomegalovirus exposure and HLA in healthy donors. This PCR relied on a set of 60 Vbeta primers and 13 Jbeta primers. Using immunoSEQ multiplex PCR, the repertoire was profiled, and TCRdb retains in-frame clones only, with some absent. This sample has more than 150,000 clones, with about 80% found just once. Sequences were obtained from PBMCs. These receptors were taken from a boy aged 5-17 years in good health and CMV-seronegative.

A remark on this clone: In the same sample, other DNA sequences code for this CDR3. CDR3 loop: CASSTGQGGYEQYF. The DNA of the CDR3 is TGCGCCAGCAGCACCGGACAGGGGGGTTACGAGCAGTACTTC. This chain connects TRBV5-1 to TRBJ2-7, with TRBD1 matching over 10 bases. Germline assignment: CDR1 SGHRS and CDR2 YFSETQ. CDR3 size: 14 residues. Trimming at V came to 4 bases and at J to 4 bases, leaving 5 bases not matched to a gene.

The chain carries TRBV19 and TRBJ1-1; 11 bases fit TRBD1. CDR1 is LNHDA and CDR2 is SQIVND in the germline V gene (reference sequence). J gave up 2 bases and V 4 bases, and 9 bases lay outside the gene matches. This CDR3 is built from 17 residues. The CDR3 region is CASSTGTGGSVNTEAFF. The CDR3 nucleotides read TGTGCCAGTAGTACGGGGACAGGGGGAAGTGTAAACACTGAAGCTTTCTTT.